This record covers a single TCR beta chain. In germline, CDR1 is MNHNY, CDR2 SVGAGI (reference sequence). The CDR3 spans 14 residues. V lost 4 bases, J lost 2 bases, and 4 bases stayed unmatched. The sample is drawn from a study of blood T cell repertoires in COVID-19. Overall study: Specimens from acute and convalescent COVID-19 originated in the United States, Italy and Spain. T cells, B-cell-depleted T cells, or PBMCs supplied cDNA or gDNA.

Authors' analysis steps: Reference gene primers were amplified, and this amplification served to estimate nucleated cell counts. The data were produced by immunoSEQ multiplex PCR, yet TCRdb's version contains in-frame clones alone and is incomplete. For V, J and clone size, that table is used; D and trimming come from the DNA. The table includes roughly 130,000 clones, roughly four fifths detected once. The chain employs TRBV6-6 and TRBJ1-2; 7 bases are a match to TRBD1. The TCR comes from a woman older than 75 with acute or convalescent COVID-19. The sample was peripheral blood. CDR3 coding DNA: TGTGCCAGCAGTTCGGGACAGCTAAACTATGGCTACACCTTC. It translates to CASSSGQLNYGYTF.